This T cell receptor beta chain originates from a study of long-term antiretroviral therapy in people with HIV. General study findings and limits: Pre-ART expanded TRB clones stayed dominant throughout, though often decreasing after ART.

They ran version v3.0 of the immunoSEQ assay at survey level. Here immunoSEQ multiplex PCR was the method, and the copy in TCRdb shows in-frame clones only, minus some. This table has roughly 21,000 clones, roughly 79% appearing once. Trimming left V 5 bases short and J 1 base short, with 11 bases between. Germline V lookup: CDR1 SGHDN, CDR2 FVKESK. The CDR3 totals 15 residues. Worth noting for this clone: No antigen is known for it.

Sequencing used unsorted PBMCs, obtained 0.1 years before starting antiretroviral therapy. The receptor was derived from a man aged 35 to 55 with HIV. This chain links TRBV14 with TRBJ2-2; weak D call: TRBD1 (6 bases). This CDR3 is CASSEQGWNTGELFF. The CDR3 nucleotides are TGTGCCAGCAGCGAACAGGGATGGAACACCGGGGAGCTGTTTTTT.